The 9 T cell receptor beta chains below were found in one sample sequenced in a study of PD-1 blockade in classical Hodgkin lymphoma. Time point indicated: cycle 4 day 1 (C4D1), after more than 5 weeks of nivolumab. Every patient experienced relapse after autologous stem cell transplantation, and brentuximab vedotin exposure varied. Purification of CD4+ T cells from thawed PBMCs was performed via magnetic negative selection. Libraries were prepared by immunoSEQ multiplex PCR; TCRdb keeps only in-frame clonotypes and omits some of them. The table lists about 15,000 clones, around 78% of them singletons, with around 2% in the top ten. The sample here was CD4+ T cells from blood, taken before the fourth cycle of nivolumab. These receptors were collected from a human donor with classical Hodgkin lymphoma.

This clone has just one count. This rearrangement joins TRBV10-3 to TRBJ2-1; 11 bases match TRBD2. Trimming took 6 bases from V and 0 from J; bases not matched to a gene: 19. CDR1 is ENHRY and CDR2 is SYGVKD in the germline V gene. The CDR3 has 21 amino acids. The CDR3 reads CAISAGTSGQFRDGSYNEQFF. DNA of the CDR3: TGTGCCATCAGCGCCGGGACTAGCGGTCAATTTAGGGATGGCTCCTACAATGAGCAGTTCTTC.

The chain links TRBV28 to TRBJ2-7; 7 nucleotides agree with TRBD2. The junction had 6 bases not matched to a gene; V was cut back by 3 bases and J by 1 base. CDR3 length: 15 amino acids. CDR1 MDHEN and CDR2 SYDVKM come from the germline V gene. The DNA for the CDR3 is TGTGCCAGCAGTTTGGGCGGGAGTAGATCCTACGAGCAGTACTTC. Residues: CASSLGGSRSYEQYF.

V and J are TRBV19 and TRBJ2-3; D is unclear. V shed 6 bases and J shed 4 bases, with 8 bases lying between them. Germline CDR1 and CDR2: LNHDA and SQIVND (reference sequence). The CDR3 spans 12 residues. CDR3 region: CASSTTADTQYF. CDR3 coding DNA: TGTGCCAGTAGCACAACCGCAGATACGCAGTATTTT.

The rearrangement links TRBV28 to TRBJ2-7, with TRBD1 as a possible D gene (6 bases). This CDR3 is 14 amino acids long. The V gene lost 3 bases and the J gene lost 0 bases, with 9 bases spanning the gap. Germline V lookup: CDR1 MDHEN, CDR2 SYDVKM. The CDR3 DNA reads as TGTGCCAGCAGTTTGCCGACAGGCTCCTACGAGCAGTACTTC. Its translation: CASSLPTGSYEQYF. The whole variable domain, filled in from reference TRBV28 and TRBJ2-7, reads DVKVTQSSRYLVKRTGEKVFLECVQDMDHENMFWYRQDPGLGLRLIYFSYDVKMKEKGDIPEGYSVSREKKERFSLILESASTNQTSMYLCASSLPTGSYEQYFGPGTRLTVT.

This clone was detected a few times. This rearrangement joins TRBV2 to TRBJ2-7; D call uncertain. CDR3 length: 11 amino acids. With 9 bases removed from V and 7 bases from J, the gap between germline ends came to 13 bases. Germline V gives CDR1 SNHLY, CDR2 FYNNEI. In nucleotides, the CDR3 is TGTGCCAGTCCTACGAATGGGGAGCAGTACTTC. It specifies CASPTNGEQYF.

V gene TRBV19 combines with J gene TRBJ2-2; unclear D gene. The ends were cut back, 1 base at V and 5 bases at J, with 11 bases in the middle. From germline, CDR1 is LNHDA and CDR2 SQIVND (reference sequence). There are 15 residues in the CDR3. The CDR3 nucleotides are TGTGCCAGTAGTATAGTGGCTAGTGAGACCGGGGAGCTGTTTTTT. Translating it yields CASSIVASETGELFF.

This clone has only a few counts. The chain carries TRBV9 and TRBJ2-7; 9 bases fit TRBD2. The V segment lost 0 bases and the J segment 5 bases; nucleotides outside the gene matches: 6. The CDR3 extends over 15 amino acids. Germline V gives CDR1 SGDLS, CDR2 YYNGEE. CDR3 amino acids: CASSVGVAGAHEQYF. The CDR3 bases are TGTGCCAGCAGCGTAGGGGTAGCGGGAGCCCACGAGCAGTACTTC.

This clone has more than one count but fewer than ten. This chain connects TRBV19 to TRBJ2-1; the D gene could be TRBD1 or TRBD2 (6 bases each). In germline, CDR1 is LNHDA, CDR2 SQIVND (reference sequence). This CDR3 region has 13 residues. V was clipped by 6 bases and J by 3 bases, with 9 bases between them. The DNA for the CDR3 is TGTGCCAGTAGGAGGGGGGTCTACAATGAGCAGTTCTTC. Translated, it gives CASRRGVYNEQFF. Full variable domain (remainder filled in from reference TRBV19 and TRBJ2-1): DGGITQSPKYLFRKEGQNVTLSCEQNLNHDAMYWYRQDPGQGLRLIYYSQIVNDFQKGDIAEGYSVSREKKESFPLTVTSAQKNPTAFYLCASRRGVYNEQFFGPGTRLTVL.

The chain carries TRBV27 and TRBJ2-3; no definite D call. Deletions cut 0 bases from V and 2 bases from J, with 18 bases between. CDR3 length equals 18 residues. Germline V gives CDR1 MNHEY, CDR2 SMNVEV (reference sequence). This CDR3 reads CASSLSNDPWQYTDTQYF. In DNA, the CDR3 is TGTGCCAGCAGTTTATCAAACGACCCATGGCAATACACAGATACGCAGTATTTT.